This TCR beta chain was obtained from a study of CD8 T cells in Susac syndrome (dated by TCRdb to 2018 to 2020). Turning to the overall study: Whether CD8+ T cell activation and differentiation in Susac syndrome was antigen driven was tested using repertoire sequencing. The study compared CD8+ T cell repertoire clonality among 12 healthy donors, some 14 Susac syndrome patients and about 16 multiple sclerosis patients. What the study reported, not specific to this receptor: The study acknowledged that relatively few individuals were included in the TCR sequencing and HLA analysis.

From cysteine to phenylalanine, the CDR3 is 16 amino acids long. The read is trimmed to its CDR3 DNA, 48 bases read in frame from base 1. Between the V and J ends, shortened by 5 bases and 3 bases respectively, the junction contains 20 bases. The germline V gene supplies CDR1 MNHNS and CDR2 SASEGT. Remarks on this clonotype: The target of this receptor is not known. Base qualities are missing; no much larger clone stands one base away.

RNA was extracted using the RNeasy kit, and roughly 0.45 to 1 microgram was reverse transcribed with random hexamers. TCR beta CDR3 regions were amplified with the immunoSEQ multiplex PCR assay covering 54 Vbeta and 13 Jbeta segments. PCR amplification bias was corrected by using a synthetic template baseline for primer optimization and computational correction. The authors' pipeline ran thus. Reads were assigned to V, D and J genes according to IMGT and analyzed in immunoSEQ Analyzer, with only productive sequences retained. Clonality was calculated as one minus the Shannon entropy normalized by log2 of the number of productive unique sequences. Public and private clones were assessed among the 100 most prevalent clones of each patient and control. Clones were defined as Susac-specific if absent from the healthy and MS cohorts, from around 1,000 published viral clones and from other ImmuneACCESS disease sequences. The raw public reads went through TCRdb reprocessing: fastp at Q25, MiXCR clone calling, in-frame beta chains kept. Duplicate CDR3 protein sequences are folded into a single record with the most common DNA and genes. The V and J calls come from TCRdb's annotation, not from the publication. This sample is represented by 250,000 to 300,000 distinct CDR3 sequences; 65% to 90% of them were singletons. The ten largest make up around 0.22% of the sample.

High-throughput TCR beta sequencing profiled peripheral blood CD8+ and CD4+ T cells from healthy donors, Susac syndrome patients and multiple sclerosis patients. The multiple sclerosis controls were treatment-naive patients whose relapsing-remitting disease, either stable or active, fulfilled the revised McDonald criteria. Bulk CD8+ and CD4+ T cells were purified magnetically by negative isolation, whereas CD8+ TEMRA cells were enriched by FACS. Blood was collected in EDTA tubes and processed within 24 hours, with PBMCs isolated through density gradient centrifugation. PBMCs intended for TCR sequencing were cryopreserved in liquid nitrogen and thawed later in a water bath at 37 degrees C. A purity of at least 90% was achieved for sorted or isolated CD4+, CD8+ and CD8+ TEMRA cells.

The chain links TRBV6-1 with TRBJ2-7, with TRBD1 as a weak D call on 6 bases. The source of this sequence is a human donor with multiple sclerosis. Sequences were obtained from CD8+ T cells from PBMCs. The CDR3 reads CASSPTTGITYYEQYF. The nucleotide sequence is TGTGCCAGCAGTCCAACGACAGGAATTACCTACTACGAGCAGTACTTC.